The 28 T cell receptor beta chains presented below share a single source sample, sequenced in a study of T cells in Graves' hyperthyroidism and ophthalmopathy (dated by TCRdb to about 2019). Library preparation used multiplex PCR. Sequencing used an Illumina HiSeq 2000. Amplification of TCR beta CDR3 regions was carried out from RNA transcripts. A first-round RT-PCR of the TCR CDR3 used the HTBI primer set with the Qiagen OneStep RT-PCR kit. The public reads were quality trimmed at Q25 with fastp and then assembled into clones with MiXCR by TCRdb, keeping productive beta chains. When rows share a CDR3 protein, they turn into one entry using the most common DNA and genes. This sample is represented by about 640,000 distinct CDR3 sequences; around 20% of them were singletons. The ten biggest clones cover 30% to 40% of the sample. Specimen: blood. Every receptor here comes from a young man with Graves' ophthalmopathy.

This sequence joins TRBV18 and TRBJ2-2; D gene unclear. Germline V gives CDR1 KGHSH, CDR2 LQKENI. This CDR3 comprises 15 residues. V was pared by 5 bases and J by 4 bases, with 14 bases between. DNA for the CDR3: TGTGCCAGCTCAAGTATCCTTCTAGGCACCGGGGAGCTGTTTTTT. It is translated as CASSSILLGTGELFF.

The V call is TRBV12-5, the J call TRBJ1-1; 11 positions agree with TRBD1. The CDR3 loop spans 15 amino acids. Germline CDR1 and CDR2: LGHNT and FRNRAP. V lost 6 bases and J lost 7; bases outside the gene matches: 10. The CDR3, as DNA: TGTGCTAGTGGCTACGGGACAGGGGGAGTCGGTGAAGCTTTCTTT. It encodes CASGYGTGGVGEAFF.

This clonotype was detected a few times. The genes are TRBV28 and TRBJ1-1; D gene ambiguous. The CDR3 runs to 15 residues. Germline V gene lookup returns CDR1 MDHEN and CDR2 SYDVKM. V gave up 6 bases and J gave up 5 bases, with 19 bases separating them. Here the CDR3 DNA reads TGTGCCAGCAGCCGAACCTTGATGGGCACGACTGAAGCTTTCTTT. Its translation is CASSRTLMGTTEAFF.

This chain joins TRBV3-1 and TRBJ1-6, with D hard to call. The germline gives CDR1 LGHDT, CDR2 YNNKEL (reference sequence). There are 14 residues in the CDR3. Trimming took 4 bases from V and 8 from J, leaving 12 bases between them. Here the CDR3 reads CASSLPHRDSPLHF. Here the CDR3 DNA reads TGTGCCAGCAGCCTACCCCATAGGGATTCACCCCTCCACTTT.

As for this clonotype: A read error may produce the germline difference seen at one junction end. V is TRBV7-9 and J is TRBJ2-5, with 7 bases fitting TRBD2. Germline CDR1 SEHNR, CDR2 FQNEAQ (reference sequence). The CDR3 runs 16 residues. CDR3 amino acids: CASSFGGERDQETQYF. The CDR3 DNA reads TGTGCCAGCAGCTTTGGGGGTGAGCGGGACCAGGAGACCCAGTACTTC. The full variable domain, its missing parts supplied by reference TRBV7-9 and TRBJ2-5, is DTGVSQNPRHKITKRGQNVTFRCDPISEHNRLYWYRQTLGQGPEFLTYFQNEAQLEKSRLLSDRFSAERPKGSFSTLEIQRTEQGDSAMYLCASSFGGERDQETQYFGPGTRLLVL.

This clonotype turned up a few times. This CDR3 reads CASSPRDRSTGELFF. Written as DNA, the CDR3 is TGCGCCAGCAGCCCCCGGGACAGATCCACCGGGGAGCTGTTTTTT. V is TRBV4-3 and J is TRBJ2-2; 7 bases are shared with TRBD1. J lost 4 bases, V lost 4 bases, and 6 bases had no gene match. Germline-derived CDR1 and CDR2 are LGHNA and YSLEER. The CDR3 extends over 15 amino acids.

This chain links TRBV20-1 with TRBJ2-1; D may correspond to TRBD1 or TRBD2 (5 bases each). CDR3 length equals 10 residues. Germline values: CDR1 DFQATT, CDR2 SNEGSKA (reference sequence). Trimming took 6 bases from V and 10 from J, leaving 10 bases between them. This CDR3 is CSATRDEQFF. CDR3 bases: TGCAGTGCAACCCGGGACGAGCAGTTCTTC.

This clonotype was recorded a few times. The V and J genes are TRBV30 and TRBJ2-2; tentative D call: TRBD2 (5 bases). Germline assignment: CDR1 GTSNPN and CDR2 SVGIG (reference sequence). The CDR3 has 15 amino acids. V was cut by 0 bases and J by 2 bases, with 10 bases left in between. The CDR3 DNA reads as TGTGCCTGGAGTGTAAGGAGGCCCAACACCGGGGAGCTGTTTTTT. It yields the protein CAWSVRRPNTGELFF.

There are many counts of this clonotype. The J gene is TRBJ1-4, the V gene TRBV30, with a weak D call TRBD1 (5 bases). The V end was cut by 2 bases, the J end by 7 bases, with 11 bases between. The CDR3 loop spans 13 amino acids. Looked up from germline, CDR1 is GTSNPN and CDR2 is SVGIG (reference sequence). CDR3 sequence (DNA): TGTGCCTGGAGTCGGGGCGATGGTGAAAAACTGTTTTTT. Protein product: CAWSRGDGEKLFF.

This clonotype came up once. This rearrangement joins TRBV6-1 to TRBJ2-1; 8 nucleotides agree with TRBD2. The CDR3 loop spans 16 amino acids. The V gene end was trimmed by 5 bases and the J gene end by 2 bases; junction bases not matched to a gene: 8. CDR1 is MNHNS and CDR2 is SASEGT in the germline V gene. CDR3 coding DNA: TGTGCCAGCAGTACCATAGCGGGGATCACCTACAATGAGCAGTTCTTC. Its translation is CASSTIAGITYNEQFF.

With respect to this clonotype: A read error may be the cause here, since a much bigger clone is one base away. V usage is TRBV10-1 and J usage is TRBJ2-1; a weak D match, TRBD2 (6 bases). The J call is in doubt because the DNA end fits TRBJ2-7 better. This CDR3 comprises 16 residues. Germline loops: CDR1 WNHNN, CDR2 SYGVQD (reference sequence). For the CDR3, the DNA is TGCGCCAGCAGTGTTGTATCGGGCGCGGGATACAATGAGCAGTACTTC. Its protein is CASSVVSGAGYNEQYF.

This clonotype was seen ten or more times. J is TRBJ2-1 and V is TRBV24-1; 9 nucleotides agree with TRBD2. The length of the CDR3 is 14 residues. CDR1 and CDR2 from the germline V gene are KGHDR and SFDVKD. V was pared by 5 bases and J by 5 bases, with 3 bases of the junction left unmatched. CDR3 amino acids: CATSATSGDNEQFF. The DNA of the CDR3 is TGTGCCACCAGTGCGACTAGCGGCGACAATGAGCAGTTCTTC.

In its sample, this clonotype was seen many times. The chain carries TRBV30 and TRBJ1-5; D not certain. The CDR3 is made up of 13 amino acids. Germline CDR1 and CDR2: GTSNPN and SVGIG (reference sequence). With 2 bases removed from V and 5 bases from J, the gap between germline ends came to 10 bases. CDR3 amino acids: CAWSLTEDQPQHF. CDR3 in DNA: TGTGCCTGGAGTCTCACCGAGGATCAGCCCCAGCATTTT. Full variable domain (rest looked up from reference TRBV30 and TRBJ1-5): SQTIHQWPATLVQPVGSPLSLECTVEGTSNPNLYWYRQAAGRGLQLLFYSVGIGQISSEVPQNLSASRPQDRQFILSSKKLLLSDSGFYLCAWSLTEDQPQHFGDGTRLSIL.

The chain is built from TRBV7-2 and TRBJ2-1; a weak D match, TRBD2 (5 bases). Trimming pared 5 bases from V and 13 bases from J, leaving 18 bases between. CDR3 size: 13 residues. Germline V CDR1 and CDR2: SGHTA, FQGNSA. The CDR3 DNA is TGTGCCAGCAGCCCATCACTAGTGGAATATCAGTTCTTC. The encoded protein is CASSPSLVEYQFF.

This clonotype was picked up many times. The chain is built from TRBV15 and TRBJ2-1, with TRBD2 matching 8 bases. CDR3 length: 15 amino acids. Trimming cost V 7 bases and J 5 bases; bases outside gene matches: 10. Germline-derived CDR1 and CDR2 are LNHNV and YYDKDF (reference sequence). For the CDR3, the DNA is TGTGCCACCAACTCCGGGAGGGCCTCGGACAATGAGCAGTTCTTC. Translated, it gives CATNSGRASDNEQFF.

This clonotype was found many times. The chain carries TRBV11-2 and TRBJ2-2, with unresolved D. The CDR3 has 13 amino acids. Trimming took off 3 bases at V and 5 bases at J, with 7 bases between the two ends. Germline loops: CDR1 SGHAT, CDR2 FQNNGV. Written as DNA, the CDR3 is TGTGCCAGCAGCTTCACCAGAACCGGGGAGCTGTTTTTT. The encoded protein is CASSFTRTGELFF.

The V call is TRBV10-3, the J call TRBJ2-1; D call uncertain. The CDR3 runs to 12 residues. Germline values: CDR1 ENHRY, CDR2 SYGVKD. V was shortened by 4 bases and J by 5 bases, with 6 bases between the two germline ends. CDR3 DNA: TGTGCCATCAGTGTTAGGGACAATGAGCAGTTCTTC. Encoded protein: CAISVRDNEQFF.

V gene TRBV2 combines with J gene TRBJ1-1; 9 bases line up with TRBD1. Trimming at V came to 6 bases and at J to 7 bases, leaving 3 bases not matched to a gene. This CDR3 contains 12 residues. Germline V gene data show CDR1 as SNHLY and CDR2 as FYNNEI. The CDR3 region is CASRQTGGEAFF. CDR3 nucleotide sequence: TGTGCCAGCAGACAGACAGGGGGTGAAGCTTTCTTT. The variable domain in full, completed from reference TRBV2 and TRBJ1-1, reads EPEVTQTPSHQVTQMGQEVILRCVPISNHLYFYWYRQILGQKVEFLVSFYNNEISEKSEIFDDQFSVERPDGSNFTLKIRSTKLEDSAMYFCASRQTGGEAFFGQGTRLTVV.

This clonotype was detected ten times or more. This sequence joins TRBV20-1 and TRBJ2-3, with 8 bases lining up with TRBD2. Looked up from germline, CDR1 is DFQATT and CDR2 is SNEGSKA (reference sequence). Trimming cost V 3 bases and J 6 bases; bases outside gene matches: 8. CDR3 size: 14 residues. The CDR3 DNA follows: TGCAGTGCTAGTCTAGCGGGTTTCGATGATACGCAGTATTTT. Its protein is CSASLAGFDDTQYF.

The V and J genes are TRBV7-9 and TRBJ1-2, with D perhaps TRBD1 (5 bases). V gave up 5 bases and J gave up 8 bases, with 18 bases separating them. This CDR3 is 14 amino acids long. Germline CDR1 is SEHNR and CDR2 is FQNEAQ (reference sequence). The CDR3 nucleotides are TGTGCCAGCAGCCGACCGGGACCGGCACGGGGCTACACCTTC. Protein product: CASSRPGPARGYTF.

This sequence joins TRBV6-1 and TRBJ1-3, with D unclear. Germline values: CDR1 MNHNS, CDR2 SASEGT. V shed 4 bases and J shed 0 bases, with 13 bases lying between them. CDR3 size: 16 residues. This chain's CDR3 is CASSARVSDSGNTIYF. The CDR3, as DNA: TGTGCCAGCAGTGCGCGAGTTTCGGACTCTGGAAACACCATATATTTT.

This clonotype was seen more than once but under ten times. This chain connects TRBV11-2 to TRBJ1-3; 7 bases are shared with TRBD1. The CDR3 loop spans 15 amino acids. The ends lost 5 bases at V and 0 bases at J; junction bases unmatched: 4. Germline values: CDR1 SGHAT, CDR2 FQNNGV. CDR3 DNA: TGTGCCAGCAGCCCGGACAGGATCTCTGGAAACACCATATATTTT. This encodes CASSPDRISGNTIYF.

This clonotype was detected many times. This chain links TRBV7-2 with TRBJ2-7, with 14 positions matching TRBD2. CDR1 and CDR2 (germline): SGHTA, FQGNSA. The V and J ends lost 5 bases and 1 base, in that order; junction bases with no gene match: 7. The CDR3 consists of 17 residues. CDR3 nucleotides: TGTGCCAGCAGCGTGGGGACTAGCGGGAGACTTTCCTACGAGCAGTACTTC. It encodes CASSVGTSGRLSYEQYF.

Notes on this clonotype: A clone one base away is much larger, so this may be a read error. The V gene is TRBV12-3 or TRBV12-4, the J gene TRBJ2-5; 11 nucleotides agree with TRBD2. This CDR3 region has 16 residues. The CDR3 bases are TGTACCAGCAGTTTAGCGCTAGCGGGAGGTGGTGAGACCCAGTACTTC. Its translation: CTSSLALAGGGETQYF.

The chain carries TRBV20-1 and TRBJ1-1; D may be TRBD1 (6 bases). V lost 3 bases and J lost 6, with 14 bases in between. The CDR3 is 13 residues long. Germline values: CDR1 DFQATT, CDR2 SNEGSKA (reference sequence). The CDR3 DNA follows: TGCAGTGCTAGTGGCAGGGGATATGCTGAAGCTTTCTTT. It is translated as CSASGRGYAEAFF.

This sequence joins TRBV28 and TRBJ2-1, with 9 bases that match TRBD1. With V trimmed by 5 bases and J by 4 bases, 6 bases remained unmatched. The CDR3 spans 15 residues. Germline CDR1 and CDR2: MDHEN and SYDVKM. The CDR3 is CASSPGTGLYNEQFF. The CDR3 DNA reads TGTGCCAGCAGTCCCGGGACAGGGCTTTACAATGAGCAGTTCTTC.

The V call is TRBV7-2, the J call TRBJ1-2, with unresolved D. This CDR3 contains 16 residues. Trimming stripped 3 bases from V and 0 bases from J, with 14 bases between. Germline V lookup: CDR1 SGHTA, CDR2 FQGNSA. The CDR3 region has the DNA TGTGCCAGCAGCTTGTCCCAAACCTCGGCTAACTATGGCTACACCTTC. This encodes CASSLSQTSANYGYTF. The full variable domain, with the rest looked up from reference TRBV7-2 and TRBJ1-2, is GAGVSQSPSNKVTEKGKDVELRCDPISGHTALYWYRQSLGQGLEFLIYFQGNSAPDKSGLPSDRFSAERTGGSVSTLTIQRTQQEDSAVYLCASSLSQTSANYGYTFGSGTRLTVV.

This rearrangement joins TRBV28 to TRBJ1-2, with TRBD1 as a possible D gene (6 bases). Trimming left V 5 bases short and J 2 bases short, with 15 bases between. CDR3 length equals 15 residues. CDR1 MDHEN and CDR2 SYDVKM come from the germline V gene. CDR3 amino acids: CASSREGGRNYGYTF. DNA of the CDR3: TGTGCCAGCAGTCGCGAAGGGGGGCGGAACTATGGCTACACCTTC.